A single sample is the source of the 14 T cell receptor beta chains below, sequenced in a study of T-cell memory formation after mild COVID-19. TCRdb independently ran MiXCR on the 5' RACE reads; one entry per CDR3 protein. Found here are 100,000 to 150,000 distinct CDR3 sequences, approximately 17% of them singletons; the top ten hold 5.2%. The sequencing input was PBMCs or a T cell subset sorted from them (not recorded which). The receptors shown here come from a man aged 18 to 35 who had mild COVID-19 (a few samples of this study predate the infection). Cell type and time point are not known.

This chain connects TRBV27 to TRBJ2-2, with D possibly TRBD1 on 6 matching bases. The CDR3 length is 14 residues. V dropped 5 bases and J dropped 7 bases, with 14 bases sitting between them. CDR1 is MNHEY and CDR2 is SMNVEV in the germline V gene (reference sequence). The CDR3 DNA follows: TGTGCCAGCAGTCCCTACAGGGACGGCGGGGAGCTGTTTTTT. This encodes CASSPYRDGGELFF.

There are many counts of this clonotype. The chain uses TRBV19 and TRBJ2-3, with a weak D call TRBD1 (5 bases). V was pared by 2 bases and J by 4 bases, with 7 bases between. CDR3 size: 13 residues. Looked up from germline, CDR1 is LNHDA and CDR2 is SQIVND (reference sequence). The CDR3 spells CASSIQGADTQYF. Here the CDR3 DNA reads TGTGCCAGTAGTATACAGGGCGCAGATACGCAGTATTTT.

J is TRBJ1-5 and V is TRBV28, with TRBD1 matching over 9 bases. The CDR3 totals 18 residues. The ends lost 1 base at V and 4 bases at J; junction bases unmatched: 11. Per germline, CDR1 MDHEN and CDR2 SYDVKM. The CDR3 loop is CASSLSLGTGLLNQPQHF. The CDR3 DNA follows: TGTGCCAGCAGTTTATCCCTTGGGACAGGGTTGCTTAATCAGCCCCAGCATTTT.

This clonotype was found a few times. This chain uses TRBV5-1 with TRBJ1-4; D ambiguous. The germline gives CDR1 SGHRS, CDR2 YFSETQ. The CDR3 covers 16 residues. V shed 4 bases and J shed 0 bases, with 13 bases lying between them. For the CDR3, the DNA is TGCGCCAGCAGCGGCGGCGGGCCATCAACTAATGAAAAACTGTTTTTT. Protein sequence: CASSGGGPSTNEKLFF.

This clonotype occurred a few times. V and J are TRBV4-2 and TRBJ1-4; D is uncertain. V lost 0 bases and J 8 bases, leaving 10 bases between the germline ends. Germline V CDR1 and CDR2: LGHNA, YNFKEQ. CDR3 length: 14 residues. CDR3 protein: CASSQEPGGEKLFF. CDR3 nucleotide sequence: TGTGCCAGCAGCCAAGAGCCAGGTGGCGAAAAACTGTTTTTT.

The table lists this clonotype with a few counts. The gene calls are TRBV9 and TRBJ2-1; the D is unclear. The CDR3 is 11 amino acids. Germline-derived CDR1 and CDR2 are SGDLS and YYNGEE. V was trimmed by 3 bases and J by 7 bases, leaving 5 bases between them. The CDR3: CASSAGNEQFF. The CDR3 DNA sequence: TGTGCCAGCAGCGCGGGTAATGAGCAGTTCTTC.

V is TRBV25-1 and J is TRBJ2-3; D call uncertain. V was clipped by 4 bases and J by 10 bases, with 15 bases between them. This CDR3 is 13 amino acids long. Germline V gives CDR1 MGHDK, CDR2 SYGVNS. CDR3 protein: CASSAPMDLAQYF. The CDR3 DNA is TGTGCCAGCAGTGCCCCTATGGATCTAGCGCAGTATTTT. The full variable domain, rest sourced from reference TRBV25-1 and TRBJ2-3, is EADIYQTPRYLVIGTGKKITLECSQTMGHDKMYWYQQDPGMELHLIHYSYGVNSTEKGDLSSESTVSRIRTEHFPLTLESARPSHTSQYLCASSAPMDLAQYFGPGTRLTVL.

The CDR3, as DNA: TGTGCCAGCAGCCTCAGGGGACTAGCGGACATTCAGTACTTC. Its translation: CASSLRGLADIQYF. The chain couples TRBV9 to TRBJ2-4; TRBD2 agrees at 11 bases. Germline CDR1 reads SGDLS; CDR2 reads YYNGEE. The CDR3 is made up of 14 amino acids. V lost 4 bases and J lost 8; bases outside the gene matches: 5.

This clonotype was seen a few times. The chain combines TRBV4-3 with TRBJ2-1; D might be TRBD2 (6 bases). The V and J ends lost 0 bases and 8 bases respectively, with 20 bases between them. Germline-derived CDR1 and CDR2 are LGHNA and YSLEER. The CDR3 extends over 17 amino acids. The CDR3 loop reads CASSQDFGYWRGDEQFF. The CDR3 DNA is TGCGCCAGCAGCCAAGATTTTGGGTACTGGCGGGGCGATGAGCAGTTCTTC.

This clonotype was observed a handful of times. The V gene is TRBV28, the J gene TRBJ1-6; TRBD1 agrees at 7 bases. This CDR3 is built from 15 residues. Losses at the gene ends were 8 bases for V and 5 bases for J; bases not matched to a gene: 9. CDR1 MDHEN and CDR2 SYDVKM come from the germline V gene. The CDR3 here is CASREGANHNSPLHF. The CDR3 DNA sequence: TGTGCCAGCCGAGAGGGGGCGAACCATAATTCACCCCTCCACTTT.

The chain uses TRBV28 and TRBJ1-2; D perhaps matches TRBD1 (5 bases). V was clipped by 5 bases and J by 2 bases, with 15 bases between them. Per germline, CDR1 MDHEN and CDR2 SYDVKM. The CDR3 loop spans 15 amino acids. CDR3 region: CASSPLPQGNYGYTF. The CDR3 coding sequence is TGTGCCAGCAGTCCCCTCCCGCAGGGCAACTATGGCTACACCTTC.

The chain carries TRBV20-1 and TRBJ1-6, with D uncertain. Trimming pared 6 bases from V and 3 bases from J, leaving 9 bases between. The germline gives CDR1 DFQATT, CDR2 SNEGSKA (reference sequence). The CDR3 is made up of 13 amino acids. The CDR3 DNA reads as TGCAGTGCGGATCCGATCTATAATTCACCCCTCCACTTT. Residues: CSADPIYNSPLHF.

This clonotype was counted a few times. The rearrangement links TRBV20-1 to TRBJ2-7, with TRBD1 identical over 9 bases. V gave up 4 bases and J gave up 2 bases; unmatched junction bases: 9. The CDR3 runs to 15 residues. The germline CDR1 and CDR2 sequences are DFQATT and SNEGSKA (reference sequence). CDR3 coding DNA: TGCAGTGCTAAGGACCCCGGGACAGGGACCTACGAGCAGTACTTC. Amino acid sequence: CSAKDPGTGTYEQYF.

This clonotype has only a few counts. The chain links TRBV20-1 to TRBJ1-1; maybe TRBD1 (5 bases). The CDR3 length is 15 residues. Deletions cut 3 bases from V and 0 bases from J, with 14 bases between. The germline V gene encodes CDR1 DFQATT and CDR2 SNEGSKA (reference sequence). CDR3 coding DNA: TGCAGTGCTAGGGTACCGGGACTGATGAACACTGAAGCTTTCTTT. Protein sequence: CSARVPGLMNTEAFF.